The 21 T cell receptor beta chains given below trace back to one sample, sequenced in a study of T cell responses to AZD1222 COVID-19 vaccine. The assay was immunoSEQ multiplex PCR, and TCRdb's table has in-frame clones only and misses some. The sample consists of some 140,000 clones, around 90% of them appearing once. The starting material was peripheral blood, obtained on day 0 of AZD1222 vaccination. The receptors derive from an adult in good health.

This chain links TRBV19 with TRBJ1-3; possibly TRBD1 for D (5 bases). Looked up from germline, CDR1 is LNHDA and CDR2 is SQIVND (reference sequence). V was shortened by 1 base and J by 0 bases, with 13 bases between the two germline ends. This CDR3 contains 17 residues. This CDR3 is CASSIVRDANSGNTIYF. DNA for the CDR3: TGTGCCAGTAGTATAGTGCGGGACGCCAACTCTGGAAACACCATATATTTT.

CDR3 DNA: TGTGCCAGCAGTTTAAGCCTACTAGCGCGAACATCCTACGAGCAGTACTTC. It encodes CASSLSLLARTSYEQYF. The V gene is TRBV27, the J gene TRBJ2-7, with 7 bases lining up with TRBD2. Germline CDR1 and CDR2: MNHEY and SMNVEV (reference sequence). The CDR3 is 17 residues long. V gave up 2 bases and J gave up 1 base; unmatched junction bases: 11.

This clone was seen a single time. The chain has TRBV18 and TRBJ1-1; D is uncertain. Trimming took 3 bases from V and 1 from J, leaving 6 bases between them. From germline, CDR1 is KGHSH and CDR2 LQKENI. The CDR3 runs to 13 residues. The CDR3 coding sequence is TGTGCCAGCTCACCTTCCGCGAACACTGAAGCTTTCTTT. Translating gives CASSPSANTEAFF. Combining the CDR3 with reference TRBV18 and TRBJ1-1 gives the whole variable domain NAGVMQNPRHLVRRRGQEARLRCSPMKGHSHVYWYRQLPEEGLKFMVYLQKENIIDESGMPKERFSAEFPKEGPSILRIQQVVRGDSAAYFCASSPSANTEAFFGQGTRLTVV.

In DNA, the CDR3 is TGCGCCAGCAGCGTGGACCGTGAAGCTTTCTTT. Its protein product is CASSVDREAFF. J is TRBJ1-1 and V is TRBV5-1, with D unresolved. Looked up from germline, CDR1 is SGHRS and CDR2 is YFSETQ. This CDR3 contains 11 residues. Deletions cut 4 bases from V and 7 bases from J, with 8 bases between.

The chain carries TRBV28 and TRBJ1-1; perhaps TRBD1 as D (5 bases). CDR1 and CDR2 from the germline V gene are MDHEN and SYDVKM. This CDR3 region has 14 residues. Trimming took 3 bases from V and 0 from J, leaving 8 bases between them. The CDR3 spells CASSLGDLNTEAFF. As DNA, the CDR3 is TGTGCCAGCAGTTTGGGGGACTTGAACACTGAAGCTTTCTTT.

The gene calls are TRBV18 and TRBJ1-1, with D tentatively TRBD1 (5 bases). The CDR3 is made up of 16 amino acids. From germline, CDR1 is KGHSH and CDR2 LQKENI. V was trimmed by 1 base and J by 3 bases, leaving 15 bases between them. CDR3 region: CASSPRDGRGYTEAFF. In DNA form, the CDR3 reads TGTGCCAGCTCACCACGAGACGGACGGGGCTACACTGAAGCTTTCTTT.

The V gene is TRBV13, the J gene TRBJ2-1, with 9 bases fitting TRBD2. V lost 5 bases to trimming and J lost 0 bases; unmatched junction nucleotides: 2. The CDR3 is made up of 15 amino acids. The germline CDR1 and CDR2 sequences are PRHDT and FYEKMQ (reference sequence). CDR3: CASSSGGSSYNEQFF. CDR3 DNA sequence: TGTGCCAGCAGCAGCGGGGGGAGCTCCTACAATGAGCAGTTCTTC. Based on the CDR3 plus reference TRBV13 and TRBJ2-1, the full variable domain is AAGVIQSPRHLIKEKRETATLKCYPIPRHDTVYWYQQGPGQDPQFLISFYEKMQSDKGSIPDRFSAQQFSDYHSELNMSSLELGDSALYFCASSSGGSSYNEQFFGPGTRLTVL.

The CDR3 DNA reads as TGTGCCAGCAGTTACGTCCAGGGCTTGACACCCCTCCACTTT. It encodes CASSYVQGLTPLHF. The rearrangement links TRBV6-5 to TRBJ1-6, with D maybe TRBD1 (5 bases). Germline CDR1 is MNHEY and CDR2 is SVGAGI. V was pared by 2 bases and J by 11 bases, with 13 bases between. This CDR3 has 14 amino acids.

This clone showed up just once. The rearrangement joins TRBV7-6 to TRBJ2-3, with D perhaps matching TRBD1 (5 bases). The germline gives CDR1 SGHVS, CDR2 FNYEAQ. CDR3 size: 17 residues. Trimming removed 5 bases from V and 2 bases from J, with 20 bases in between. The CDR3 DNA is TGTGCCAGCAGCGCCCTAACAGGCGCACTTCACACAGATACGCAGTATTTT. Translated, it gives CASSALTGALHTDTQYF.

The chain joins TRBV29-1 to TRBJ2-1; 8 nucleotides align to TRBD2. V shed 3 bases and J 2 bases; nucleotides not matched to a gene: 9. Germline lookup yields CDR1 SQVTM and CDR2 ANQGSEA. There are 16 residues in the CDR3. CDR3 sequence: CSVEFFAGGPYNEQFF. For the CDR3, the DNA is TGCAGCGTTGAGTTCTTTGCGGGAGGCCCCTACAATGAGCAGTTCTTC.

The rearrangement joins TRBV6-1 to TRBJ1-5, with D unresolved. Germline CDR1 reads MNHNS; CDR2 reads SASEGT. The CDR3 extends over 14 amino acids. Trimming cost V 3 bases and J 2 bases, with 8 bases left between them. CDR3 DNA: TGTGCCAGCAGTGACCGCTGGGGCAATCAGCCCCAGCATTTT. This gives the protein CASSDRWGNQPQHF.

This rearrangement joins TRBV11-2 to TRBJ1-1, with 8 bases matching TRBD1. The CDR3 consists of 17 residues. The germline CDR1 and CDR2 sequences are SGHAT and FQNNGV. The V gene end was trimmed by 5 bases and the J gene end by 1 base; junction bases not matched to a gene: 12. The DNA of the CDR3 is TGTGCCAGCAGCCCAACGACAGGGGTGAGACGGAACACTGAAGCTTTCTTT. It encodes CASSPTTGVRRNTEAFF.

The CDR3 bases are TGTGCCAGCAGCCTTGACGGGGCATCTAACTATGGCTACACCTTC. Translating gives CASSLDGASNYGYTF. This chain connects TRBV3-1 (or the pseudogene TRBV3-2) to TRBJ1-2, with a weak D call TRBD1 (5 bases). The V end lost 4 bases, the J end lost 0 bases, and 12 bases lay between the germline ends. Germline assignment: CDR1 LGHDT and CDR2 YNNKEL (reference sequence). CDR3 length equals 15 residues.

This sequence joins TRBV9 and TRBJ2-2, with D perhaps matching TRBD1 (6 bases). CDR1 and CDR2 (germline): SGDLS, YYNGEE. V lost 4 bases to trimming and J lost 1 base, with 8 bases between them. The CDR3 runs to 14 residues. In nucleotides, the CDR3 is TGTGCCAGCAGCCTGGGACAGAACACCGGGGAGCTGTTTTTT. It yields the protein CASSLGQNTGELFF.

J is TRBJ2-3 and V is TRBV7-6, with TRBD2 identical over 10 bases. This CDR3 spans 19 amino acids. With 5 bases clipped from V and 0 bases from J, the junction kept 14 bases outside the gene matches. The V gene's germline CDR1 is SGHVS and CDR2 FNYEAQ. This CDR3 reads CASSPPRLAGPISTDTQYF. The DNA for the CDR3 is TGTGCCAGCAGCCCCCCCAGACTAGCGGGTCCTATCAGCACAGATACGCAGTATTTT. The full variable domain, rest sourced from reference TRBV7-6 and TRBJ2-3, is GAGVSQSPRYKVTKRGQDVALRCDPISGHVSLYWYRQALGQGPEFLTYFNYEAQQDKSGLPNDRFSAERPEGSISTLTIQRTEQRDSAMYRCASSPPRLAGPISTDTQYFGPGTRLTVL.

The V call is TRBV5-1, the J call TRBJ2-7; TRBD1 is a possible D gene (5 bases). V was shortened by 4 bases and J by 4 bases, with 9 bases between the two germline ends. This CDR3 spans 12 amino acids. Germline CDR1 is SGHRS and CDR2 is YFSETQ. Here the CDR3 reads CASSAGPYEQYF. Written as DNA, the CDR3 is TGCGCCAGCAGCGCAGGGCCTTACGAGCAGTACTTC.

The chain uses TRBV18 and TRBJ1-1; D is perhaps TRBD1 (5 bases). The ends were cut back, 6 bases at V and 5 bases at J, with 16 bases in the middle. The CDR3 is made up of 14 amino acids. The germline gives CDR1 KGHSH, CDR2 LQKENI. The CDR3 region has the DNA TGTGCCAGCTCCGCAGGGTCCAGTTCGACTGAAGCTTTCTTT. It yields the protein CASSAGSSSTEAFF.

The genes are TRBV3-1 (or the pseudogene TRBV3-2) and TRBJ1-1, with a weak D call TRBD1 (5 bases). Trimming pared 0 bases from V and 11 bases from J, leaving 10 bases between. CDR1 is LGHDT, CDR2 YNNKEL, per germline (reference sequence). This CDR3 comprises 12 residues. The DNA of the CDR3 is TGTGCCAGCAGCCAAGAGAGGGGTATGGCTTTCTTT. This encodes CASSQERGMAFF.

The genes are TRBV28 and TRBJ1-1; 7 bases align to TRBD1. The germline V gene has CDR1 MDHEN and CDR2 SYDVKM. The V segment lost 6 bases and the J segment 1 base; nucleotides outside the gene matches: 11. The CDR3 is 16 amino acids. Written as DNA, the CDR3 is TGTGCCAGCAGCCCCCCGACAGGGCTGGGGAACACTGAAGCTTTCTTT. Translated, it gives CASSPPTGLGNTEAFF.

For the CDR3, the DNA is TGTGCCAGCAGCTTAGATTCGGTAATGAATCAGCCCCAGCATTTT. Amino acid sequence: CASSLDSVMNQPQHF. The chain employs TRBV7-6 and TRBJ1-5; D gene uncertain. Germline V CDR1 and CDR2: SGHVS, FNYEAQ. This CDR3 is built from 15 residues. Trimming pared 1 base from V and 4 bases from J, leaving 11 bases between. Supplemented by reference TRBV7-6 and TRBJ1-5, the full variable domain reads GAGVSQSPRYKVTKRGQDVALRCDPISGHVSLYWYRQALGQGPEFLTYFNYEAQQDKSGLPNDRFSAERPEGSISTLTIQRTEQRDSAMYRCASSLDSVMNQPQHFGDGTRLSIL.

The J gene is TRBJ2-3, the V gene TRBV6-1; TRBD2 might be the D (6 bases). The CDR3 contains 16 residues. Germline lookup yields CDR1 MNHNS and CDR2 SASEGT. Trimming left V 2 bases short and J 2 bases short, with 14 bases between. The CDR3 nucleotides are TGTGCCAGCAGTGAAAGTGGGGGGTCATTCACAGATACGCAGTATTTT. Its protein product is CASSESGGSFTDTQYF.